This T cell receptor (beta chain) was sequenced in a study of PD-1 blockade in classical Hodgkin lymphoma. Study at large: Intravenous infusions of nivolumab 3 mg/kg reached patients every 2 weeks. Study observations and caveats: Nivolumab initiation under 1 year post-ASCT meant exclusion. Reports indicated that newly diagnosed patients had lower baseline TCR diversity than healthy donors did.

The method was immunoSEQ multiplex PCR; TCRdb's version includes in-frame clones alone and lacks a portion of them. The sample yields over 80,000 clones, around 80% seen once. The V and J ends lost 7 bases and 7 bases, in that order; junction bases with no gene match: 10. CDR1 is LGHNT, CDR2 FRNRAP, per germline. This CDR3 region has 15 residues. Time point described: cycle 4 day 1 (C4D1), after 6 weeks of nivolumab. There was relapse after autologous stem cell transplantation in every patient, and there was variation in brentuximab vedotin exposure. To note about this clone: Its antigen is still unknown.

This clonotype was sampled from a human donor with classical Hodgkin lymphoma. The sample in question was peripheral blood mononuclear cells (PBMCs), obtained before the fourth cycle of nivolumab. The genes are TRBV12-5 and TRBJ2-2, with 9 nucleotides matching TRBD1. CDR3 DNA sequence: TGTGCTAGTGTCCGAGACAGGGGGTCCGGCGGGGAGCTGTTTTTT. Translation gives CASVRDRGSGGELFF.